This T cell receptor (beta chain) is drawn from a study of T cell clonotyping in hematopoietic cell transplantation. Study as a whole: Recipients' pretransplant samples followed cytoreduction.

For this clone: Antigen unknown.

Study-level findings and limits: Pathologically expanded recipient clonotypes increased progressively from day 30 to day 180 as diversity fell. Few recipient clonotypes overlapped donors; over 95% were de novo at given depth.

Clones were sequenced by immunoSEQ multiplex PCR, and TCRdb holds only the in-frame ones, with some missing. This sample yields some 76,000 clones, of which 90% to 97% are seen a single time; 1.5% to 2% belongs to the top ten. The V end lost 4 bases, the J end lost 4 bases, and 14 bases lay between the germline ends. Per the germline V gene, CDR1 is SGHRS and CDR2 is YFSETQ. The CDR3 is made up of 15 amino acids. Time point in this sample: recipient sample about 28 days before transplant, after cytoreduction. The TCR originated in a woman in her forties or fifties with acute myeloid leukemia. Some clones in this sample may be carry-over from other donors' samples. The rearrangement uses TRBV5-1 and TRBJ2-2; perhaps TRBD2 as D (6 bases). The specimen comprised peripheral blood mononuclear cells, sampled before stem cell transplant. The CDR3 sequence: CASSKLQGGTGELFF. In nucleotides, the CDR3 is TGCGCCAGCAGCAAGCTCCAGGGAGGCACCGGGGAGCTGTTTTTT.